The 7 T cell receptor beta chains below all came from one sample that was sequenced in a study of shared T cell receptors in the human thymus. Assay used: immunoSEQ multiplex PCR; TCRdb lists only in-frame clones, some missing. The data contain some 660,000 clones, 80% to 90% of them singletons. The same data also went into a second study, on human thymus T cells.

Sequenced sample: thymocytes. These receptors all stem from a boy under three years old with a congenital heart defect.

This chain uses TRBV7-6 with TRBJ1-5; D call uncertain. The germline CDR1 and CDR2 sequences are SGHVS and FNYEAQ. The V gene lost 2 bases and the J gene lost 2 bases, with 7 bases spanning the gap. The CDR3 totals 14 residues. The CDR3 spells CASSLFEGNQPQHF. In nucleotides, the CDR3 is TGTGCCAGCAGCTTATTTGAGGGCAATCAGCCCCAGCATTTT. Full variable domain (rest looked up from reference TRBV7-6 and TRBJ1-5): GAGVSQSPRYKVTKRGQDVALRCDPISGHVSLYWYRQALGQGPEFLTYFNYEAQQDKSGLPNDRFSAERPEGSISTLTIQRTEQRDSAMYRCASSLFEGNQPQHFGDGTRLSIL.

This chain connects TRBV27 to TRBJ2-1, with 10 bases lining up with TRBD2. Germline V lookup: CDR1 MNHEY, CDR2 SMNVEV (reference sequence). The length of the CDR3 is 16 residues. V gave up 2 bases and J gave up 5 bases; unmatched junction bases: 6. CDR3 DNA: TGTGCCAGCAGTTTAAAGGCTAGCGGGGGAGACAATGAGCAGTTCTTC. It codes for CASSLKASGGDNEQFF.

The genes are TRBV12-2 and TRBJ2-3; TRBD1 was called by the table and not checked on the DNA. TRBV12-2 has pseudogene status. The CDR3 has 18 residues. CDR3 amino acids: CASRLASRDREDTDTQYF. CDR3 DNA sequence: TGTGCAAGTCGCTTAGCTTCGAGGGACAGGGAAGACACAGATACGCAGTATTTT.

The rearrangement links TRBV15 to TRBJ1-2; the D is unclear. The germline V and J ends were trimmed by 3 bases and 8 bases, with 10 bases remaining between them. This CDR3 has 12 amino acids. Germline CDR1 and CDR2: LNHNV and YYDKDF (reference sequence). CDR3 protein: CATSRKFRGYTF. CDR3 nucleotide sequence: TGTGCCACCAGCAGGAAATTTAGAGGCTACACCTTC.

This clone appeared once. The chain recombines TRBV7-2 with TRBJ1-6, with 7 bases lining up with TRBD1. The CDR3 spans 18 residues. From germline, CDR1 is SGHTA and CDR2 FQGNSA. V was clipped by 2 bases and J by 8 bases; unmatched bases: 15. The CDR3 region is CASSLTPDSTGRYSPLHF. DNA of the CDR3: TGTGCCAGCAGCTTAACGCCAGACTCGACAGGGAGATATTCACCCCTCCACTTT.

V gene TRBV7-6 combines with J gene TRBJ2-7; 9 bases fit TRBD1. Unmatched junction bases numbered 15, after V lost 1 base and J lost 5 bases. The CDR3 runs 18 residues. Germline V gives CDR1 SGHVS, CDR2 FNYEAQ. CDR3 DNA: TGTGCCAGCAGCTTAGAGGTGGGGACAGGGAGCGGCGAAGACGAGCAGTACTTC. Protein: CASSLEVGTGSGEDEQYF.

The chain links TRBV2 to TRBJ2-4, with 10 bases lining up with TRBD1. This CDR3 is built from 15 residues. Looked up from germline, CDR1 is SNHLY and CDR2 is FYNNEI. V trimming: 6 bases; J trimming: 7 bases; junction bases outside the gene matches: 9. The CDR3 DNA is TGTGCCAGCAGGAAACCGGGACAGGGGAGGAACATTCAGTACTTC. Residues: CASRKPGQGRNIQYF.